The T cell receptor (beta chain) under discussion was sequenced for a study of shared clonotypes between healthy human individuals (dated by TCRdb to the early 2020s). Context from the whole study: A couple of women and a few men aged 18 to 49 years were included in the cohort. For each donor, CD4 naive and CD4 memory were each run on three plates, CD8 naive on two plates, and CD8 memory on one plate. To estimate repertoire size and how much clonotype sharing occurs between individuals, the study deeply sequenced the blood TCR repertoires of several healthy adults. To increase sequencing depth and limit assay-specific biases, different laboratories used diverse techniques to prepare libraries and sequence TCR repertoires. Between about 0.9 and 10 billion PBMCs per donor were obtained by leukapheresis. On the study overall, not on this receptor specifically: Because the study included a small number of donors, the genetic and exposure-history diversity represented was limited. Higher generation probabilities were observed for clonotypes shared by all four sorted-subset donors than for non-shared clonotypes. Even with the large sequencing depth, rarefaction of the sorted-subset datasets indicated that sequencing was incomplete. Pairwise subsampling indicated that sequencing depth was expected to affect the degree of clonotype sharing among donors. Roughly 5.2% of naive CD4, roughly 3.6% of naive CD8, 2.3% of memory CD4, and about 0.4% of memory CD8 clonotypes were shared across several donors. Only blood was sampled, and tissue TCR repertoires likely differ from those in blood. Larger estimated clonotype richness was generally found for naive subsets than for memory subsets.

The donors were healthy, HIV-negative adults who had no recently reported acute infections or vaccinations. All donors were Caucasian adults living in Nashville, Tennessee, USA. CD4+ T cells were enriched through magnetic negative selection, after which naive cells were positively selected on CD45RA and the remaining negative fraction served as the memory subset. Blood was obtained by leukapheresis, after which PBMCs were separated by Ficoll-Histopaque density gradient centrifugation and cryopreserved in liquid nitrogen vapor phase. Purity and quantity of every magnetically sorted T cell population were checked by analytical flow cytometry. Genomic DNA was isolated from every sorted fraction and measured by UV absorbance on a Nanodrop 2000c. TCR CDR3 regions were amplified from genomic DNA by multiplex PCR using the deep immunoSEQ assay. Extracted genomic DNA from each cell subset was spread evenly across all wells of several immunoSEQ 96-well plates, with each plate serving as a replicate. For sorted subsets, roughly 200 ng genomic DNA, equal to some 28,000 T cell genomes, was loaded into each replicate PCR. Purified libraries were measured with a Qubit 3.0 fluorometer, size-checked on a Bioanalyzer 2100, and measured again with the KAPA Library Quantification kit. A separate single-read 150-cycle Illumina NextSeq 550 flow cell was used to sequence each immunoSEQ 96-well plate. The paper's processing steps were these. Because the immunoSEQ output included only junctional sequences and no quality scores, the filtering could not be the same as the filtering used for full-length reads. To assign V/J genes and CDR3, sequences were annotated using PyIR, a Python wrapper for IgBLAST v1.9, with IMGT germline references. Reads with weak V/J assignments (E-value above 1e-6), missing CDR3, stop codons, out-of-frame junctions, or ambiguous translated residues were removed. V3J clonotypes were defined as sequences sharing the same inferred V gene, J gene, and CDR3 amino acid sequence. The percentage overlap between two repertoires was calculated by dividing the number of shared unique clonotypes by the size of the smaller repertoire. Richness of each repertoire was evaluated using RTK rarefaction, the Chao1 estimator, and Recon v2.1 estimates of unobserved clonotypes. Generation probabilities were computed with OLGA for all TCRbeta clonotypes obtained by the gDNA method from several donors. TCRdb obtained this table from immuneACCESS and retained in-frame rearrangements with V and J assigned. These tables miss some clones; where compared with another copy, unresolved V genes account for less than half of the shortfall, and the remainder is unexplained. Clone size and the V and J calls come from that table; the DNA yielded D and trimming. The sample includes about 1.4 million clones, with 96% observed a single time. 1.2% of the sample comes from the top ten.

This clone came up once. Which antigen it targets is not known. Per-base qualities were not stored, and no clone one base away is much larger. CDR1 and CDR2 (LNHDA, SQIVND) derive from the germline V gene (reference sequence). The germline V and J ends show losses of 6 bases and 3 bases respectively, and no gene match explains 10 bases of the junction. Spanning cysteine to phenylalanine, the CDR3 consists of 17 amino acids. Of the read, only the CDR3 DNA is kept; its 51 bases are in frame from base 1. Recombination connected TRBV19 to TRBJ2-2, with 10 central nucleotides matching TRBD2. The sample comprised naive CD4+ T cells sorted from blood. In the paper's terms, the cell subset or site label means: CD45RA+ positively selected. The TCR originated in a young man in good health. The CDR3 protein: CASRRPSGTSDTGELFF. In nucleotides, the sequence is TGTGCCAGTAGACGGCCATCCGGGACTAGCGACACCGGGGAGCTGTTTTTT.